This T cell receptor beta chain was profiled in a study of regulatory T cells in long-lasting Graves disease. Looking at the study overall: Graves' disease counted as persistent after over 5 years of antithyroid drugs with positive TSH receptor antibodies.

Sample time point: persistent/refractory GD, antithyroid drugs over 5 years with positive TRAb. PBMCs were the source of the RNA used for TCR sequencing. Trimming took off 0 bases at V and 2 bases at J, with 11 bases between the two ends. CDR1 and CDR2 (germline): DFQATT, SNEGSKA (reference sequence). The CDR3 consists of 14 residues. For TCR beta, libraries came from iRepertoire HTBI primers and Arm-PCR of CDR3 regions. TCRdb used MiXCR to reprocess the multiplex PCR reads, holding one entry per CDR3 protein. The data hold about 660,000 distinct CDR3 sequences, with around 30% observed a single time.

This rearrangement joins TRBV20-1 to TRBJ2-7; D is uncertain. Sample: peripheral blood mononuclear cells (PBMCs), taken when the disease was refractory, from a patient treated with antithyroid drugs. This sequence originates from a female donor with Graves disease. This CDR3 is CSARDFRTAYEQYF. The CDR3 coding sequence is TGCAGTGCTAGAGATTTCAGGACCGCCTACGAGCAGTACTTC.